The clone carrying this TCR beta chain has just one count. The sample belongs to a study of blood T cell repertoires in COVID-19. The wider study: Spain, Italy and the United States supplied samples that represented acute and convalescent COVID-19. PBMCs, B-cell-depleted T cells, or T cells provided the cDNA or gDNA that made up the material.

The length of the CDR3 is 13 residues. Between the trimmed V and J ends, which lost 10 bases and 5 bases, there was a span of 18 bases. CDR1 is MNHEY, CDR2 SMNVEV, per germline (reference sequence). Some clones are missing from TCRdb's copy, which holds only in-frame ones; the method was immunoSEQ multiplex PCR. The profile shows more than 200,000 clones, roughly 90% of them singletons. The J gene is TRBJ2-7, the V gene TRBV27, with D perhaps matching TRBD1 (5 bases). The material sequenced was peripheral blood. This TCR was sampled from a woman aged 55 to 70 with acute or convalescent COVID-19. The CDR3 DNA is TGTGCCACCATGGACACCTTCGATGACGAGCAGTACTTC. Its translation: CATMDTFDDEQYF.